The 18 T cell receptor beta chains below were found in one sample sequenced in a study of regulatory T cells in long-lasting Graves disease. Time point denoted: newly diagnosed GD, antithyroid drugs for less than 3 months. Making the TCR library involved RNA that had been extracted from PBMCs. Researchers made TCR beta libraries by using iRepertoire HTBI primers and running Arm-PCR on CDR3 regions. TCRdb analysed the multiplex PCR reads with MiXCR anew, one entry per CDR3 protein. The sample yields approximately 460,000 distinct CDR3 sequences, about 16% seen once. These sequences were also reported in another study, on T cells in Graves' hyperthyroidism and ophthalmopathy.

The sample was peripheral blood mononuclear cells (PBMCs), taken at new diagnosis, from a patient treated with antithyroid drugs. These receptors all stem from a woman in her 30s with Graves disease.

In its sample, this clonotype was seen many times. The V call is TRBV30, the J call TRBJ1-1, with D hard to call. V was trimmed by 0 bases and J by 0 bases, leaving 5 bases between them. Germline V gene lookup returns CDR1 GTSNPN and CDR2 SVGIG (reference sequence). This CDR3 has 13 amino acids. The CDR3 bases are TGTGCCTGGAGTGTACTCATGAACACTGAAGCTTTCTTT. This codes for CAWSVLMNTEAFF.

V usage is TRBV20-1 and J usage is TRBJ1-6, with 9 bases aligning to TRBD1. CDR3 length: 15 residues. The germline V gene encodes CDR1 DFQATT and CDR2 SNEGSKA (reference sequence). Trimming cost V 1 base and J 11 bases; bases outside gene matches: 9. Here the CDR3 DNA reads TGCAGTGCTAGAGCCCCGGGACAGGGAAGTGCACCCCTCCACTTT. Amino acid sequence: CSARAPGQGSAPLHF.

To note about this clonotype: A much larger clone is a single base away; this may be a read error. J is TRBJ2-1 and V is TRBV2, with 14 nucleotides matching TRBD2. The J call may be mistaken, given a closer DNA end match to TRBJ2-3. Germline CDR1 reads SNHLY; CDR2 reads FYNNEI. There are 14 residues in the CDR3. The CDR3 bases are TGTGCCTGCATGGGACTAGCGGGAGCAGATACGCAGTATTTT. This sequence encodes CACMGLAGADTQYF.

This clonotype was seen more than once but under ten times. CDR3 loop: CAWGLGGPEAFF. The CDR3 bases are TGTGCCTGGGGTTTGGGGGGCCCTGAAGCTTTCTTT. The chain employs TRBV30 and TRBJ1-1; D might be TRBD1 (6 bases). The germline V gene encodes CDR1 GTSNPN and CDR2 SVGIG (reference sequence). This CDR3 region has 12 residues. V was cut by 5 bases and J by 6 bases, with 13 bases left in between. The whole variable domain, remainder taken from reference TRBV30 and TRBJ1-1, is SQTIHQWPATLVQPVGSPLSLECTVEGTSNPNLYWYRQAAGRGLQLLFYSVGIGQISSEVPQNLSASRPQDRQFILSSKKLLLSDSGFYLCAWGLGGPEAFFGQGTRLTVV.

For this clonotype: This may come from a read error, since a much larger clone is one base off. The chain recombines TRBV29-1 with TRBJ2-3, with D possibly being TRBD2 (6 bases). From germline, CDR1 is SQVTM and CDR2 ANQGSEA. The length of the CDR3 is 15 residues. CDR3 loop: CSVEGGTASTDTRYF. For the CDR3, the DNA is TGCAGCGTTGAGGGGGGAACAGCTAGCACAGATACGCGGTATTTT.

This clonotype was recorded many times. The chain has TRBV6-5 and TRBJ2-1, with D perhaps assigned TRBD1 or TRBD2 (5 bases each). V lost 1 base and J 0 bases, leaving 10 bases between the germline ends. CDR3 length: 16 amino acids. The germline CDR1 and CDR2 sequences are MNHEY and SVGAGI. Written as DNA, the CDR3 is TGTGCCAGCAGTTACTGGCCAGGGAGCTCCTACAATGAGCAGTTCTTC. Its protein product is CASSYWPGSSYNEQFF.

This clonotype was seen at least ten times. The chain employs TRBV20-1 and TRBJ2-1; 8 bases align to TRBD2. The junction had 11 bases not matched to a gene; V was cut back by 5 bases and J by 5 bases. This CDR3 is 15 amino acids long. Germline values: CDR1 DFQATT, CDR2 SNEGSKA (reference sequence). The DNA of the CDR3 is TGCAGTGCTCCGGGTAGCGGGGATACTCACAATGAGCAGTTCTTC. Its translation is CSAPGSGDTHNEQFF.

In DNA form, the CDR3 reads TGTGCCAGCTCACCACCCGAGGGGGACACTGAAGCTTTCTTT. This sequence encodes CASSPPEGDTEAFF. The chain couples TRBV18 to TRBJ1-1, with TRBD1 as a possible D gene (6 bases). V lost 0 bases to trimming and J lost 3 bases, with 8 bases between them. Per the germline V gene, CDR1 is KGHSH and CDR2 is LQKENI. The length of the CDR3 is 14 residues.

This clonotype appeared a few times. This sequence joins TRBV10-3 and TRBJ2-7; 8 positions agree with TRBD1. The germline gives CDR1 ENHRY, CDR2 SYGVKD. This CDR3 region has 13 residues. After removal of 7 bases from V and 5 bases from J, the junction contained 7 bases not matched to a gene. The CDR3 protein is CAIMDRVEDEQYF. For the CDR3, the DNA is TGTGCCATCATGGACAGGGTGGAGGACGAGCAGTACTTC.

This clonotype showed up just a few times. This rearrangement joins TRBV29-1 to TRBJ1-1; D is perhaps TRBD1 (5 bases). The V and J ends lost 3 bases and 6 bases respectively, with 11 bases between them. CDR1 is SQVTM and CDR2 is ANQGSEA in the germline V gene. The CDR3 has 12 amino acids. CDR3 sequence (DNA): TGCAGCGTTGATCAGGGAGGAGCTGAAGCTTTCTTT. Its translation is CSVDQGGAEAFF.

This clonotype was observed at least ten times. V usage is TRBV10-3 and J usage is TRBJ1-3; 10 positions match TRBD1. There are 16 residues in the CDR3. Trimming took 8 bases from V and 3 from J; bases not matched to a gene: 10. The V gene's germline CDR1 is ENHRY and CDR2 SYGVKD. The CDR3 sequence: CAIRDRGLLLGNTIYF. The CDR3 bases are TGTGCCATCCGGGACAGGGGACTGCTTCTTGGAAACACCATATATTTT.

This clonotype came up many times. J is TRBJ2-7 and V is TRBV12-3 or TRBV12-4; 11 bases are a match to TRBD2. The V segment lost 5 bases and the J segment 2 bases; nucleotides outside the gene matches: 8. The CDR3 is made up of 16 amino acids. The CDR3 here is CASSAHGTSGAYEQYF. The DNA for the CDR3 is TGTGCCAGCAGTGCACACGGGACTAGCGGCGCCTACGAGCAGTACTTC.

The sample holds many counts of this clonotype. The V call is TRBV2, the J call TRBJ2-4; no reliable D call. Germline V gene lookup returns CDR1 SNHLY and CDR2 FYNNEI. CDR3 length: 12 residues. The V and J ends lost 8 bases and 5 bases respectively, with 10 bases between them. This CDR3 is CASSLLQNIQYF. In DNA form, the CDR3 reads TGTGCCAGCTCCCTTCTCCAAAACATTCAGTACTTC.

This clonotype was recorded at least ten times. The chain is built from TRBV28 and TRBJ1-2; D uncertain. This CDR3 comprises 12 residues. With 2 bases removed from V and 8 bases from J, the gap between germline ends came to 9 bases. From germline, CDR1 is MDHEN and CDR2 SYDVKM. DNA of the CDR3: TGTGCCAGCAGTTTAGGTCAGCGGGGCTACACCTTC. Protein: CASSLGQRGYTF.

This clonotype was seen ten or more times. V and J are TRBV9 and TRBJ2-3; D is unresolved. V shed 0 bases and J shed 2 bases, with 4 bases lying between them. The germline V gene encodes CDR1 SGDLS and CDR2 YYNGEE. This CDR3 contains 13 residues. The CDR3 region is CASSVVATDTQYF. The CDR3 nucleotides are TGTGCCAGCAGCGTAGTGGCCACAGATACGCAGTATTTT.

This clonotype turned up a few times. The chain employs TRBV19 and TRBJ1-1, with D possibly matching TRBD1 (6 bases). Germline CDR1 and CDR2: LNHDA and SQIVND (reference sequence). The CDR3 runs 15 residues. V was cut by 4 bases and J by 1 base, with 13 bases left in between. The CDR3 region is CASSTLDSRNTEAFF. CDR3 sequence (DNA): TGTGCCAGTAGTACCCTGGACAGTCGGAACACTGAAGCTTTCTTT.

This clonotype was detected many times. The CDR3 here is CASSPGLTGGTQYF. As DNA, the CDR3 is TGTGCCAGCTCACCAGGCCTAACCGGTGGGACCCAGTACTTC. The V gene is TRBV18, the J gene TRBJ2-5; D is uncertain. Germline V gene data show CDR1 as KGHSH and CDR2 as LQKENI. The CDR3 has 14 amino acids. V was trimmed by 2 bases and J by 7 bases, leaving 14 bases between them.

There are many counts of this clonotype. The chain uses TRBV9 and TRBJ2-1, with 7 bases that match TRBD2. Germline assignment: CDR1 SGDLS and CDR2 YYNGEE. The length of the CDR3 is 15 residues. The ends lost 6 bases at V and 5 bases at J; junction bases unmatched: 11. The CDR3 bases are TGTGCCAGCACCCTCGGACTAGGGAGTAACAATGAGCAGTTCTTC. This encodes CASTLGLGSNNEQFF.